The clone carrying this T cell receptor beta chain came up many times. Sequencing started from total RNA isolated from unfractionated whole blood. The data belong to a study of human T cells and chemical hapten exposure. Looking at the study overall: Variability of per-sample TCR yields stemmed mainly from small differences in pooled library volume.

During construction of the library, unique molecular identifiers were attached to individual cDNA molecules for quantitative, reproducible TCR counting. Authors' analysis steps: Samples ranged from about 20,000 to 700,000 TCRs, with a median of about 96,000. TCRdb re-analysed the reads in MiXCR, keeping a single row per CDR3 protein. The V and J calls and clone size come from TCRdb's table, not from the authors' own analysis. The sample has about 120,000 distinct CDR3 sequences; 8.5% are singletons. The source of this sequence is a human donor in good health. Some clones in this sample may be carry-over from other donors' samples. Sequenced: whole blood.

This chain's CDR3 is CSVLKGQGETQYF. The CDR3 coding sequence is TGCAGTGTCTTAAAAGGACAAGGAGAGACCCAGTACTTC. The chain joins TRBV20-1 to TRBJ2-5; possible D gene TRBD1, 5 bases. Trimming cost V 7 bases and J 4 bases, with 16 bases left between them. This CDR3 is 13 amino acids long. In germline, CDR1 is DFQATT, CDR2 SNEGSKA (reference sequence).